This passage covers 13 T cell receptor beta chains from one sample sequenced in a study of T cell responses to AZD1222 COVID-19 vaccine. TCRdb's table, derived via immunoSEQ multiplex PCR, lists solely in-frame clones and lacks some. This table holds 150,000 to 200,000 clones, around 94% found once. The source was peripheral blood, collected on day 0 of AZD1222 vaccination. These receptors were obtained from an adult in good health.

The CDR3 sequence is CASSIGVGWAEAFF. CDR3 nucleotide sequence: TGTGCCAGTAGTATAGGTGTGGGGTGGGCTGAAGCTTTCTTT. The gene calls are TRBV19 and TRBJ1-1; the D is unclear. With 1 base removed from V and 6 bases from J, the gap between germline ends came to 12 bases. The CDR3 is 14 amino acids. Germline assignment: CDR1 LNHDA and CDR2 SQIVND (reference sequence).

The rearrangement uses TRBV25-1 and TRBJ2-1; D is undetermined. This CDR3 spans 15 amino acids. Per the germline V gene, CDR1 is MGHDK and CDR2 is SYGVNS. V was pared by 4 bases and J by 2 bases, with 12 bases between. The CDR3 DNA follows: TGTGCCAGCAGTGTATTAGGAGTAGCCTACAATGAGCAGTTCTTC. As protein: CASSVLGVAYNEQFF.

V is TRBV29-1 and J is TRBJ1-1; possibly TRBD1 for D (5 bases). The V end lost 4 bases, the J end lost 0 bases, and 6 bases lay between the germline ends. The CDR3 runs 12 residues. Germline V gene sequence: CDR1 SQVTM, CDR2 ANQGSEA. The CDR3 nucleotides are TGCAGCGTTGGACAGATGAACACTGAAGCTTTCTTT. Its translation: CSVGQMNTEAFF.

Here the CDR3 DNA reads TGTGCCAGCAGTAGTTCGGGGGAGCAGTACTTC. Translated: CASSSSGEQYF. The V and J genes are TRBV6-2 or TRBV6-3 and TRBJ2-7; D is possibly TRBD2 (5 bases). This CDR3 has 11 amino acids. The ends were cut back, 5 bases at V and 7 bases at J, with 9 bases in the middle. Germline values: CDR1 MNHEY, CDR2 SVGEGT.

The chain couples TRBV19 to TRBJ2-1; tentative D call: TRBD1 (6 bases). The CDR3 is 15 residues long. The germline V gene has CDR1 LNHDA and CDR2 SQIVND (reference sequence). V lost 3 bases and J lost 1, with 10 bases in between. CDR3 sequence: CASSIRTVSYNEQFF. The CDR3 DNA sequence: TGTGCCAGTAGTATCAGGACAGTTTCCTACAATGAGCAGTTCTTC.

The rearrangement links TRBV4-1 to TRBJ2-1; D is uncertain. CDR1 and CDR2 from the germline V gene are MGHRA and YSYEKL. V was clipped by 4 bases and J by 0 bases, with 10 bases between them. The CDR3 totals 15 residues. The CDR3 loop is CASSRSDGSYNEQFF. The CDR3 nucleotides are TGCGCCAGCAGCCGCTCGGACGGCTCCTACAATGAGCAGTTCTTC.

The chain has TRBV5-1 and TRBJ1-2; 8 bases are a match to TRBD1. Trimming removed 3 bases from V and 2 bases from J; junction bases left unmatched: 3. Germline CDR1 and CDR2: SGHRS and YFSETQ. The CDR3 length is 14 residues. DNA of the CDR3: TGCGCCAGCAGCTCAGGGGGCGGGAACTATGGCTACACCTTC. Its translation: CASSSGGGNYGYTF.

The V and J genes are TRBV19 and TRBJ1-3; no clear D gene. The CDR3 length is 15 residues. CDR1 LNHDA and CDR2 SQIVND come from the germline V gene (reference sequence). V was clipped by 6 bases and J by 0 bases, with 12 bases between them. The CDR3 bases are TGTGCCAGTAGGGCAGCCGATGGCTCTGGAAACACCATATATTTT. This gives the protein CASRAADGSGNTIYF.

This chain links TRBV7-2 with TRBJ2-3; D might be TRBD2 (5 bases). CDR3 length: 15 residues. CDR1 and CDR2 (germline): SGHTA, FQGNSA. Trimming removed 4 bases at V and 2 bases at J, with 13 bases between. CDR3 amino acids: CASSSWSGTTDTQYF. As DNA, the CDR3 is TGTGCCAGCAGCTCGTGGAGCGGCACCACAGATACGCAGTATTTT.

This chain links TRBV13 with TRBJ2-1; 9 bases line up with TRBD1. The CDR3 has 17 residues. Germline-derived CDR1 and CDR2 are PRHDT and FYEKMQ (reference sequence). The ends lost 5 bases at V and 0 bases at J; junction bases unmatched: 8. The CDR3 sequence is CASSDNRGPSSYNEQFF. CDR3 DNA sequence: TGTGCCAGCAGCGACAACAGGGGGCCAAGCTCCTACAATGAGCAGTTCTTC.

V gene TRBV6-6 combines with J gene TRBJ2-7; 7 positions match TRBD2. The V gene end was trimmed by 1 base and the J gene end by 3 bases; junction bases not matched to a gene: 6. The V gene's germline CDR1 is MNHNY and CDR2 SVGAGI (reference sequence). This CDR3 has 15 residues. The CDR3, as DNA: TGTGCCAGCAGTTACTGGTGGAGGGAGGGCTACGAGCAGTACTTC. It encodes CASSYWWREGYEQYF.

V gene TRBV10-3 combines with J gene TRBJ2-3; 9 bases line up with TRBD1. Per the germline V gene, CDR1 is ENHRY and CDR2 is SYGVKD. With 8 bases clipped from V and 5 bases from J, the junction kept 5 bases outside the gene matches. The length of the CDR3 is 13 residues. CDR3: CAIGTGREDTQYF. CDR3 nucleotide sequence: TGTGCCATCGGGACAGGGAGGGAAGATACGCAGTATTTT.

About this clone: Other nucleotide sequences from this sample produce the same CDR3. The CDR3 bases are TGTGCCACCAGCGCCGGGCCTTACGAGCAGTACTTC. Its translation is CATSAGPYEQYF. The V and J genes are TRBV15 and TRBJ2-7; D unresolved. Germline V gene data show CDR1 as LNHNV and CDR2 as YYDKDF (reference sequence). V lost 5 bases and J 4 bases, leaving 9 bases between the germline ends. The CDR3 extends over 12 amino acids.